These 10 T cell receptor beta chains were sequenced from one sample in a study of shared clonotypes between healthy human individuals (dated by TCRdb to about 2020). The library was produced with the immunoSEQ multiplex PCR assay. This is the immuneACCESS table as TCRdb keeps it, with only in-frame sequences that have V and J called. A part of the clones is gone; compared with another copy, unresolved V genes explain less than half, and the rest is unexplained. This sample lists approximately 1,500,000 clones; roughly 96% were detected once. The leading ten clones occupy approximately 1.1% of the sample. The sample consisted of naive CD4+ T cells sorted from blood. This sample's cell subset or site label indicates: CD45RA+ positively selected. The source of these receptors is a man aged 25 to 40 in good health.

The chain couples TRBV28 to TRBJ2-7; D perhaps matches TRBD1 (5 bases). Germline V gene data show CDR1 as MDHEN and CDR2 as SYDVKM. The length of the CDR3 is 16 residues. Between the trimmed V and J ends, which lost 3 bases and 2 bases, there was a span of 17 bases. DNA for the CDR3: TGTGCCAGCAGTTTCCGCCCCCGACAGAGCACCTACGAGCAGTACTTC. Amino acid sequence: CASSFRPRQSTYEQYF. Variable domain in full (rest from reference TRBV28 and TRBJ2-7): DVKVTQSSRYLVKRTGEKVFLECVQDMDHENMFWYRQDPGLGLRLIYFSYDVKMKEKGDIPEGYSVSREKKERFSLILESASTNQTSMYLCASSFRPRQSTYEQYFGPGTRLTVT.

This rearrangement joins TRBV2 to TRBJ2-2; weak D call: TRBD1 (6 bases). The CDR3 loop spans 12 amino acids. Germline values: CDR1 SNHLY, CDR2 FYNNEI. Trimming left V 9 bases short and J 5 bases short, with 10 bases between. CDR3 sequence (DNA): TGTGCCAGTCACAGGGAGACCGGGGAGCTGTTTTTT. This codes for CASHRETGELFF.

This clone was counted once. The chain employs TRBV28 and TRBJ1-5; D is ambiguous. The CDR3 runs 12 residues. V was trimmed by 6 bases and J by 4 bases, leaving 7 bases between them. Germline assignment: CDR1 MDHEN and CDR2 SYDVKM. CDR3 bases: TGTGCCAGCAGCCCGGTGAATCAGCCCCAGCATTTT. This encodes CASSPVNQPQHF. Looking up the rest from reference TRBV28 and TRBJ1-5 gives the full variable domain: DVKVTQSSRYLVKRTGEKVFLECVQDMDHENMFWYRQDPGLGLRLIYFSYDVKMKEKGDIPEGYSVSREKKERFSLILESASTNQTSMYLCASSPVNQPQHFGDGTRLSIL.

The CDR3 is CASTGAYSTDTQYF. CDR3 DNA: TGTGCCAGTACTGGGGCTTATAGCACAGATACGCAGTATTTT. The chain links TRBV19 to TRBJ2-3; the D gene is possibly TRBD1 (5 bases). Germline lookup yields CDR1 LNHDA and CDR2 SQIVND (reference sequence). The V gene lost 7 bases and the J gene lost 0 bases, with 11 bases spanning the gap. The CDR3 length is 14 residues.

V gene TRBV19 combines with J gene TRBJ1-2, with D possibly TRBD1 on 6 matching bases. Between the trimmed V and J ends, which lost 3 bases and 2 bases, there was a span of 10 bases. The CDR3 is made up of 14 amino acids. Germline V gene sequence: CDR1 LNHDA, CDR2 SQIVND (reference sequence). This CDR3 is CASSMAGENYGYTF. CDR3 sequence (DNA): TGTGCCAGTAGTATGGCAGGGGAGAACTATGGCTACACCTTC.

J is TRBJ2-7 and V is TRBV5-1, with D hard to call. Germline V gene lookup returns CDR1 SGHRS and CDR2 YFSETQ. Trimming removed 0 bases at V and 4 bases at J, with 20 bases between. The CDR3 totals 17 residues. CDR3 protein: CASSLVELANKQYEQYF. The CDR3 DNA reads TGCGCCAGCAGCTTGGTGGAGTTAGCTAACAAACAATACGAGCAGTACTTC.

The rearrangement links TRBV6-5 to TRBJ1-5; D is unclear. Between the trimmed V and J ends, which lost 4 bases and 9 bases, there was a span of 13 bases. The germline CDR1 and CDR2 sequences are MNHEY and SVGAGI. This CDR3 is 13 amino acids long. CDR3 in amino acids: CASSSFRGTPQHF. The CDR3, as DNA: TGTGCCAGCAGTTCCTTCCGTGGCACGCCCCAGCATTTT.

The chain is built from TRBV19 and TRBJ2-7, with D maybe TRBD1 (5 bases). V was trimmed by 4 bases and J by 0 bases, leaving 19 bases between them. CDR1 is LNHDA and CDR2 is SQIVND in the germline V gene (reference sequence). The CDR3 loop spans 17 amino acids. This CDR3 is CASSSRAQAYTSYEQYF. The CDR3 DNA follows: TGTGCCAGTAGTAGCCGCGCACAGGCTTATACCTCCTACGAGCAGTACTTC.

The chain's CDR3 is CASSTQRGANVLTF. CDR3 coding DNA: TGTGCCAGCAGCACCCAAAGGGGGGCCAACGTCCTGACTTTC. The rearrangement links TRBV9 to TRBJ2-6; D ambiguous. The CDR3 is made up of 14 amino acids. From germline, CDR1 is SGDLS and CDR2 YYNGEE. V was pared by 4 bases and J by 4 bases, with 9 bases between.

V is TRBV7-9 and J is TRBJ2-1; D not resolved. The CDR3 sequence is 13 residues long. Trimming stripped 3 bases from V and 9 bases from J, with 12 bases between. Germline V gene data show CDR1 as SEHNR and CDR2 as FQNEAQ (reference sequence). The CDR3 nucleotides read TGTGCCAGCAGCTTTTCGTCGGCGACTGAGCAGTTCTTC. Protein product: CASSFSSATEQFF.